The 13 T cell receptor beta chains below were found in one sample sequenced in a study of cytomegalovirus exposure and HLA in healthy donors. The PCR contained 60 Vbeta and 13 Jbeta primers. This table comes from immunoSEQ multiplex PCR, and its TCRdb copy is limited to in-frame clones, with some not included. The sample contains fewer than 110,000 clones, 65% to 75% of which appear only once. What was sequenced was PBMCs. These receptors came from a woman between 40 and 55 years old in good health and CMV-seronegative.

The chain joins TRBV5-1 to TRBJ1-1; 9 bases align to TRBD1. Germline CDR1 SGHRS, CDR2 YFSETQ. J gave up 6 bases and V 4 bases, and 10 bases lay outside the gene matches. The CDR3 consists of 15 residues. The DNA of the CDR3 is TGCGCCAGCAGCCCCTGGGCCGACAGGGGGGCTGAAGCTTTCTTT. Residues: CASSPWADRGAEAFF.

The genes are TRBV20-1 and TRBJ2-5; a weak D match, TRBD2 (5 bases). The V gene's germline CDR1 is DFQATT and CDR2 SNEGSKA (reference sequence). The V gene lost 5 bases and the J gene lost 5 bases, with 9 bases spanning the gap. The CDR3 consists of 11 residues. The CDR3 is CSASWEETQYF. The CDR3 coding sequence is TGCAGTGCTTCTTGGGAGGAGACCCAGTACTTC.

The genes are TRBV7-2 and TRBJ2-7, with TRBD2 identical over 16 bases. J gave up 3 bases and V 8 bases, and 7 bases lay outside the gene matches. Germline V lookup: CDR1 SGHTA, CDR2 FQGNSA. The CDR3 is made up of 16 amino acids. The CDR3 protein is CASSPGLAGGVYEQYF. CDR3 nucleotide sequence: TGTGCCAGCTCACCGGGACTAGCGGGGGGGGTCTACGAGCAGTACTTC.

This chain uses TRBV29-1 with TRBJ1-3; no reliable D call. This CDR3 is built from 14 residues. V was clipped by 7 bases and J by 2 bases, with 15 bases between them. The germline CDR1 and CDR2 sequences are SQVTM and ANQGSEA. The DNA of the CDR3 is TGCAGCGCCTTCCTCCCAGGTGCTGGAAACACCATATATTTT. Its protein product is CSAFLPGAGNTIYF.

This chain connects TRBV9 to TRBJ2-3, with 14 bases that match TRBD2. The CDR3 totals 15 residues. Unmatched junction bases numbered 4, after V lost 4 bases and J lost 6 bases. CDR1 is SGDLS and CDR2 is YYNGEE in the germline V gene. In DNA, the CDR3 is TGTGCCAGCAGCACAGGGACTAGCGGGAGTGATACGCAGTATTTT. Translating gives CASSTGTSGSDTQYF. The variable domain in full, with the rest retrieved from reference TRBV9 and TRBJ2-3, is DSGVTQTPKHLITATGQRVTLRCSPRSGDLSVYWYQQSLDQGLQFLIQYYNGEERAKGNILERFSAQQFPDLHSELNLSSLELGDSALYFCASSTGTSGSDTQYFGPGTRLTVL.

V is TRBV19 and J is TRBJ2-7, with D unresolved. The CDR3 spans 16 residues. V was pared by 6 bases and J by 1 base, with 19 bases between. The germline V gene encodes CDR1 LNHDA and CDR2 SQIVND (reference sequence). The CDR3 region has the DNA TGTGCCAGTAGCGCCGTCCTCATTACACCTTCCTACGAGCAGTACTTC. It yields the protein CASSAVLITPSYEQYF.

CDR3 protein: CASSMDWGVYQPQHF. The CDR3 nucleotides are TGTGCCAGTAGTATGGACTGGGGGGTTTATCAGCCCCAGCATTTT. The chain recombines TRBV19 with TRBJ1-5; a weak D match, TRBD1 (5 bases). The germline V and J ends were trimmed by 3 bases and 5 bases, with 14 bases remaining between them. CDR3 size: 15 residues. CDR1 and CDR2 from the germline V gene are LNHDA and SQIVND (reference sequence).

CDR3: CASSMGTLGYTF. The CDR3 DNA follows: TGTGCCAGTAGTATGGGGACTTTGGGCTACACCTTC. This chain links TRBV19 with TRBJ1-2; D is possibly TRBD1 (5 bases). This CDR3 spans 12 amino acids. The V gene's germline CDR1 is LNHDA and CDR2 SQIVND (reference sequence). Between the trimmed V and J ends, which lost 3 bases and 8 bases, there was a span of 10 bases.

The J gene is TRBJ2-3, the V gene TRBV5-6; TRBD1 agrees at 7 bases. Germline V gives CDR1 SGHDT, CDR2 YYEEEE. After removal of 2 bases from V and 4 bases from J, the junction contained 4 bases not matched to a gene. This CDR3 has 14 amino acids. CDR3 sequence reads: CASSLQGRADTQYF. CDR3 sequence (DNA): TGTGCCAGCAGCTTACAGGGGAGAGCAGATACGCAGTATTTT.

This chain links TRBV11-2 with TRBJ1-6; a possible D gene is TRBD1 (5 bases). In germline, CDR1 is SGHAT, CDR2 FQNNGV. Trimming removed 4 bases at V and 7 bases at J, with 14 bases between. This CDR3 region has 15 residues. The CDR3 loop is CASSWGRRGNSPLHF. CDR3 DNA: TGTGCCAGCAGCTGGGGCCGGCGGGGGAATTCACCCCTCCACTTT.

J is TRBJ2-2 and V is TRBV9, with D possibly being TRBD1 (6 bases). Germline loops: CDR1 SGDLS, CDR2 YYNGEE. This CDR3 contains 16 residues. Deletions cut 3 bases from V and 1 base from J, with 13 bases between. The CDR3 spells CASSGLPQGNTGELFF. The CDR3 nucleotides are TGTGCCAGCAGCGGGTTACCACAGGGGAACACCGGGGAGCTGTTTTTT.

This clone was picked up one time. The chain links TRBV28 to TRBJ1-2, with D perhaps matching TRBD1 (6 bases). CDR1 is MDHEN, CDR2 SYDVKM, per germline. This CDR3 has 14 amino acids. Deletions cut 6 bases from V and 5 bases from J, with 16 bases between. The chain's CDR3 is CASSGHHTGYGYTF. DNA for the CDR3: TGTGCCAGCAGCGGACACCACACAGGGTATGGCTACACCTTC.

This sequence joins TRBV7-9 and TRBJ1-1, with 7 bases that match TRBD1. From germline, CDR1 is SEHNR and CDR2 FQNEAQ (reference sequence). CDR3 size: 15 residues. V was pared by 4 bases and J by 2 bases, with 7 bases of the junction left unmatched. The DNA of the CDR3 is TGTGCCAGCAGCTACTTGGACAGGCGAAACACTGAAGCTTTCTTT. Translating it yields CASSYLDRRNTEAFF.